This T cell receptor (beta chain) appears in the sequencing data of a study of breast tumors, draining lymph nodes, adjacent tissues. Axillary draining lymph nodes of breast cancer patients supplied the node samples. With regard to this clonotype: As yet, its antigen is unknown.

TCRdb called the multiplex PCR reads again in MiXCR, with one record for every CDR3 protein. The sample includes fewer than 150,000 distinct CDR3 sequences, approximately 21% of them seen just once. General study points: Data only fit, rather than demonstrated, lymph node origin of most tumor T cells. Compared with lymph nodes, tumors were less diverse; compared with nontumor tissue, more. Compared with basal-like, luminal-like tumors shared significantly more repertoire with nontumor tissue. Findings are consistent with lymph node origin and intratumoral expansion of most tumor T cells.

The receptor's source is a female donor with breast cancer. Some clones in this sample may be carry-over from other donors' samples. Material for sequencing was axillary lymph node tissue.

The CDR3 DNA sequence: TGTGCCAGCAGCCCTTCTAGGGCCAACGTCCTGACTTTC. Translation: CASSPSRANVLTF. The chain carries TRBV6-1 and TRBJ2-6; D uncertain. The CDR3 covers 13 residues. Deletions cut 6 bases from V and 5 bases from J, with 8 bases between. Germline CDR1 reads MNHNS; CDR2 reads SASEGT.